This section outlines one T cell receptor (beta chain) sequence together with its context. The antigen it recognizes is unknown. Per-base qualities were not stored, and no clone one base away is much larger. TCRbeta CDR3 regions were amplified from genomic DNA using the immunoSEQ Assay, a bias-controlled multiplex PCR. The study's own analysis went as follows. The number of nucleated cells in each sample was estimated from the amplification of reference gene primers within the assay. To quantify the absolute abundance of each unique TCRbeta CDR3 rearrangement, sequence reads were collapsed and filtered. For each sample, productive Simpson clonality was calculated by taking the square root of Simpson's diversity index across productive rearrangements. Not all clones reach the TCRdb copy of this immuneACCESS table, which keeps in-frame sequences only. Checked studies attribute under half of the gap to unresolved V genes and leave the rest unexplained. V and J calls and clone size follow that table, whereas D and trimming were derived from the DNA. The sample has about 140,000 clones on record, 80% to 90% of them singletons. The ten largest clonotypes hold around 1.7% of the sample.

The sample originates from a study of blood T cell repertoires in COVID-19 (TCRdb year 2020). Concerning the study at large: The collaborator samples originated in the United States, Italy and Spain and spanned the acute and convalescent phases of COVID-19. Where HLA class I and class II types were available, the types were taken from metadata supplied by the sample provider, not from assay-based typing. The samples were drawn from the first 160 participants of the ongoing ImmuneRACE study and from more than 1,000 subjects provided by 6 global collaborators. The prospective study material was composed of cDNA or gDNA derived from T cells, B-cell-depleted T cells, or PBMCs. The repertoires were released in a freely available public database meant as a resource for research on the immune response to SARS-CoV-2. A de-identified subject ID, COVID-19 status, age in years and sex were almost always included in the sample metadata. The dataset comprised deeply sampled blood TCRbeta repertoires from subjects exposed to, actively infected with, or recovered from COVID-19.

Points the paper makes about the study in general: The amount of clinical and demographic metadata varied by source and participant and was provided uncurated.

V and J are truncated by 2 bases and 5 bases respectively, leaving an intervening sequence of 15 bases. The CDR3 goes from the cysteine to the phenylalanine over 15 residues. The kept DNA is CDR3 alone, 45 bases in frame from the first base. For CDR1 and CDR2, the germline V gene lists SGHDN and FVKESK. Each collaborating institution followed its own protocols to collect whole blood in K2EDTA tubes. For TCRbeta analysis, collaborators shipped samples in one of three forms: frozen whole blood, isolated PBMCs, or DNA extracted from either of those sample types. Sequencing was carried out using peripheral blood. This receptor was obtained from a woman in her forties or fifties with acute or convalescent COVID-19. The chain is made from TRBV14 and TRBJ2-5; tentative D gene TRBD1, with 7 bases matching. The nucleotides read TGTGCCAGCAGCCAAACAGGGGCTCGGGGGGAGACCCAGTACTTC. Protein translation: CASSQTGARGETQYF. The full variable domain, with segments outside the CDR3 supplied by the reference TRBV14 and TRBJ2-5 proteins, appears as EAGVTQFPSHSVIEKGQTVTLRCDPISGHDNLYWYRRVMGKEIKFLLHFVKESKQDESGMPNNRFLAERTGGTYSTLKVQPAELEDSGVYFCASSQTGARGETQYFGPGTRLLVL.